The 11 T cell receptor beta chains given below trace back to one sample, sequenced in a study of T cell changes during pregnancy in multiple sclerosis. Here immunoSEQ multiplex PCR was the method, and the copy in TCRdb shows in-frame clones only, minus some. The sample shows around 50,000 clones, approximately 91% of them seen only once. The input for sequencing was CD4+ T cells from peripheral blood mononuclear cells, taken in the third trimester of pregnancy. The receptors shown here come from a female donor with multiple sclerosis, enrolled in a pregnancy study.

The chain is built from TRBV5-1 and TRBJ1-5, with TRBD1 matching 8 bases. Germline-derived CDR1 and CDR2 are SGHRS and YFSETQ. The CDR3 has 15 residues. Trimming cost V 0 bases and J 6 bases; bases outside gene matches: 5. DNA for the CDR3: TGCGCCAGCAGCTTGGGGCAGGGGGCGGCTCAGCCCCAGCATTTT. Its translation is CASSLGQGAAQPQHF. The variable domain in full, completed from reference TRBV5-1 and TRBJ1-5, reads KAGVTQTPRYLIKTRGQQVTLSCSPISGHRSVSWYQQTPGQGLQFLFEYFSETQRNKGNFPGRFSGRQFSNSRSEMNVSTLELGDSALYLCASSLGQGAAQPQHFGDGTRLSIL.

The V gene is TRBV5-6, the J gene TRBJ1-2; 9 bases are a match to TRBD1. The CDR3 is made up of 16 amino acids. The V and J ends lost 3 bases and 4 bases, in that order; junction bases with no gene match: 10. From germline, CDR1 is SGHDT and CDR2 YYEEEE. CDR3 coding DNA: TGTGCCAGCAGCTCATCCGGGACAGGGCTGCTCTATGGCTACACCTTC. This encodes CASSSSGTGLLYGYTF.

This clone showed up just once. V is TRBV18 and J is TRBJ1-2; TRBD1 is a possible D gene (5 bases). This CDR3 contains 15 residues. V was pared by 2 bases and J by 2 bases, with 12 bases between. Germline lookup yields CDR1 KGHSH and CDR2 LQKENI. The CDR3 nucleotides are TGTGCCAGCTCACCAGGGGCAGGGAGGAACTATGGCTACACCTTC. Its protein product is CASSPGAGRNYGYTF.

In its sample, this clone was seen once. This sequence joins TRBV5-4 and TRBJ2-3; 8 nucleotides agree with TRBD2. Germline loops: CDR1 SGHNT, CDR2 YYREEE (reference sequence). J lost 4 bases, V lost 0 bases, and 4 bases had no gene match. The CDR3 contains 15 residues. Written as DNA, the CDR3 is TGTGCCAGCAGCTTGGGGACTAGCCGGCCAGATACGCAGTATTTT. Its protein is CASSLGTSRPDTQYF.

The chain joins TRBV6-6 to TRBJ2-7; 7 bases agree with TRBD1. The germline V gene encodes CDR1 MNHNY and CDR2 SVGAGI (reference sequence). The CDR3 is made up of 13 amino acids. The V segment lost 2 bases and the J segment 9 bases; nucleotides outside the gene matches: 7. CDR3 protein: CASSYTGESRQYF. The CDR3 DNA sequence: TGTGCCAGCAGTTACACAGGGGAATCTAGGCAGTACTTC.

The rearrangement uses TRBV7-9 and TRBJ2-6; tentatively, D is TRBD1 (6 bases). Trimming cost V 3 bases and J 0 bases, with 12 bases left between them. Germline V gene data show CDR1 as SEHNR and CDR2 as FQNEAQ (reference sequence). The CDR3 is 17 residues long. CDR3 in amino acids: CASSFGQTRSGANVLTF. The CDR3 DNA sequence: TGTGCCAGCAGCTTTGGACAGACCCGCTCTGGGGCCAACGTCCTGACTTTC.

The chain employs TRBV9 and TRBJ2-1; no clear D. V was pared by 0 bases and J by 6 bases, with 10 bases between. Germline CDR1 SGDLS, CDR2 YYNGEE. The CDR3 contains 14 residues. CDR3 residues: CASSVEVQVNEQFF. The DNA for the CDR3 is TGTGCCAGCAGCGTAGAGGTCCAGGTCAATGAGCAGTTCTTC.

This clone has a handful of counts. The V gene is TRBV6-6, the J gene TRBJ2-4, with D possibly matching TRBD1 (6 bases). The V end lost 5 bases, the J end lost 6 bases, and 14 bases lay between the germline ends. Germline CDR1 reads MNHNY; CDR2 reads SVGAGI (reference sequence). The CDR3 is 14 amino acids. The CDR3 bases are TGTGCCAGCAGTCCCGGCAGGGGTCTAAACATTCAGTACTTC. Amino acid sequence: CASSPGRGLNIQYF.

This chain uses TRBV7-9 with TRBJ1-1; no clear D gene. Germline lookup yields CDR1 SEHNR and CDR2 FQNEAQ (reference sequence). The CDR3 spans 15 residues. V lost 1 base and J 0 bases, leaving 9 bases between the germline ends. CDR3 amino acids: CASSLVAQMNTEAFF. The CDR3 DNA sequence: TGTGCCAGCAGCTTAGTAGCTCAGATGAACACTGAAGCTTTCTTT. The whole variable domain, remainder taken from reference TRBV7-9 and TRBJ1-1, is DTGVSQNPRHKITKRGQNVTFRCDPISEHNRLYWYRQTLGQGPEFLTYFQNEAQLEKSRLLSDRFSAERPKGSFSTLEIQRTEQGDSAMYLCASSLVAQMNTEAFFGQGTRLTVV.

CDR3 nucleotides: TGTGCCAGTAGTATAGAAGGCCGAGGTAGGACTGAAGCTTTCTTT. Amino acids: CASSIEGRGRTEAFF. The chain is built from TRBV19 and TRBJ1-1; no clear D gene. This CDR3 is built from 15 residues. With 0 bases removed from V and 5 bases from J, the gap between germline ends came to 13 bases. From germline, CDR1 is LNHDA and CDR2 SQIVND (reference sequence).

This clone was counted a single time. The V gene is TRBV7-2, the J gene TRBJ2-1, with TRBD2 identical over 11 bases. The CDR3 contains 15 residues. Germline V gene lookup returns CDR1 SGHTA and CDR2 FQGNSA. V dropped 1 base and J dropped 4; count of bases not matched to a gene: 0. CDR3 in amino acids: CASSLVAGGYNEQFF. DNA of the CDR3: TGTGCCAGCAGCTTAGTAGCGGGGGGGTACAATGAGCAGTTCTTC.